These 17 T cell receptor beta chains came from one sample sequenced in a study of blood T cell repertoires in COVID-19. The protocol was immunoSEQ multiplex PCR, while the TCRdb copy is restricted to in-frame clones and leaves out a portion. The data contain about 210,000 clones, under 95% of them singletons. The sample was peripheral blood. All receptors derive from a man aged 25 to 45 with acute or convalescent COVID-19.

V usage is TRBV9 and J usage is TRBJ2-5, with a weak D call TRBD2 (5 bases). Germline V CDR1 and CDR2: SGDLS, YYNGEE. This CDR3 has 15 residues. With 0 bases removed from V and 2 bases from J, the gap between germline ends came to 11 bases. The CDR3 region is CASSVALSGQETQYF. CDR3 in DNA: TGTGCCAGCAGCGTAGCTCTTTCGGGGCAAGAGACCCAGTACTTC.

The V gene is TRBV27, the J gene TRBJ2-7; 8 bases match TRBD1. The CDR3 extends over 18 amino acids. Germline V gene lookup returns CDR1 MNHEY and CDR2 SMNVEV (reference sequence). The V gene end was trimmed by 3 bases and the J gene end by 3 bases; junction bases not matched to a gene: 16. The DNA of the CDR3 is TGTGCCAGCAGTTTGCGTAGCCTAACTGGCAGGGGGCTCTACGAGCAGTACTTC. Its protein is CASSLRSLTGRGLYEQYF.

The V call is TRBV28, the J call TRBJ2-1; D is possibly TRBD2 (7 bases). Trimming removed 2 bases at V and 9 bases at J, with 17 bases between. The CDR3 length is 15 residues. Per germline, CDR1 MDHEN and CDR2 SYDVKM. DNA of the CDR3: TGTGCCAGCAGTTTAAGGGCTAGCGGAGGGGGTGAGCAGTTCTTC. Its translation is CASSLRASGGGEQFF.

As to this clone: Within the sample, other DNA sequences also encode this same CDR3. The CDR3 DNA reads as TGCGCCAGCAGCTTGCGGACTAGGGACAATGAGCAGTTCTTC. It codes for CASSLRTRDNEQFF. V gene TRBV5-1 combines with J gene TRBJ2-1; 7 bases map to TRBD2. The CDR3 sequence is 14 residues long. Germline-derived CDR1 and CDR2 are SGHRS and YFSETQ. V was pared by 1 base and J by 5 bases, with 3 bases of the junction left unmatched.

In its sample, this clone was seen once. The gene calls are TRBV12-5 and TRBJ1-1; no clear D. The CDR3 has 13 amino acids. Trimming stripped 4 bases from V and 0 bases from J, with 6 bases between. Looked up from germline, CDR1 is LGHNT and CDR2 is FRNRAP. The CDR3 DNA is TGTGCTAGTGGTTACAGAGTGAACACTGAAGCTTTCTTT. Protein sequence: CASGYRVNTEAFF.

The CDR3 loop is CASSPGGRVNTEAFF. DNA of the CDR3: TGTGCCAGCTCACCGGGGGGGCGCGTGAACACTGAAGCTTTCTTT. The J gene is TRBJ1-1, the V gene TRBV18, with a tentative D call TRBD1 (6 bases). The CDR3 is 15 residues long. In germline, CDR1 is KGHSH, CDR2 LQKENI. V lost 3 bases to trimming and J lost 0 bases, with 11 bases between them. Based on the CDR3 plus reference TRBV18 and TRBJ1-1, the full variable domain is NAGVMQNPRHLVRRRGQEARLRCSPMKGHSHVYWYRQLPEEGLKFMVYLQKENIIDESGMPKERFSAEFPKEGPSILRIQQVVRGDSAAYFCASSPGGRVNTEAFFGQGTRLTVV.

This chain links TRBV30 with TRBJ1-4; possibly TRBD1 for D (5 bases). Trimming left V 2 bases short and J 8 bases short, with 12 bases between. CDR3 length equals 13 residues. The germline CDR1 and CDR2 sequences are GTSNPN and SVGIG (reference sequence). CDR3 nucleotides: TGTGCCTGGAGTACCAGGGTGGGCGAAAAACTGTTTTTT. Encoded protein: CAWSTRVGEKLFF.

The V call is TRBV7-9, the J call TRBJ2-7; TRBD2 agrees at 9 bases. The CDR3 runs to 17 residues. Germline CDR1 reads SEHNR; CDR2 reads FQNEAQ (reference sequence). Trimming took 1 base from V and 6 from J; bases not matched to a gene: 13. CDR3 sequence: CASSLVRGLAGAREQYF. DNA of the CDR3: TGTGCCAGCAGCTTAGTAAGGGGGTTAGCGGGAGCTCGCGAGCAGTACTTC. Full variable domain (rest looked up from reference TRBV7-9 and TRBJ2-7): DTGVSQNPRHKITKRGQNVTFRCDPISEHNRLYWYRQTLGQGPEFLTYFQNEAQLEKSRLLSDRFSAERPKGSFSTLEIQRTEQGDSAMYLCASSLVRGLAGAREQYFGPGTRLTVT.

J is TRBJ1-5 and V is TRBV5-1; D gene unclear. CDR1 SGHRS and CDR2 YFSETQ come from the germline V gene. This CDR3 has 15 amino acids. Between the trimmed V and J ends, which lost 4 bases and 3 bases, there was a span of 14 bases. The CDR3 nucleotides read TGCGCCAGCAGCCCGGACGGACTCAACAATCAGCCCCAGCATTTT. Translation: CASSPDGLNNQPQHF.

The chain uses TRBV7-8 and TRBJ1-5; D call uncertain. Looked up from germline, CDR1 is SGHVS and CDR2 is FQNEAQ. The CDR3 is 14 residues long. Trimming stripped 2 bases from V and 0 bases from J, with 5 bases between. The CDR3 is CASSLQFSNQPQHF. CDR3 nucleotide sequence: TGTGCCAGCAGCTTACAGTTTAGCAATCAGCCCCAGCATTTT. The full variable domain, with the rest looked up from reference TRBV7-8 and TRBJ1-5, is GAGVSQSPRYKVAKRGQDVALRCDPISGHVSLFWYQQALGQGPEFLTYFQNEAQLDKSGLPSDRFFAERPEGSVSTLKIQRTQQEDSAVYLCASSLQFSNQPQHFGDGTRLSIL.

The gene calls are TRBV7-9 and TRBJ1-4, with 9 positions matching TRBD1. CDR1 SEHNR and CDR2 FQNEAQ come from the germline V gene (reference sequence). The CDR3 is made up of 15 amino acids. After removal of 5 bases from V and 6 bases from J, the junction contained 7 bases not matched to a gene. The DNA of the CDR3 is TGTGCCAGCAGCAGTGGGGGGACAGGGTATGAAAAACTGTTTTTT. Protein: CASSSGGTGYEKLFF.

This clone was seen once. This chain uses TRBV28 with TRBJ1-2; no firm D call. The CDR3 sequence is 14 residues long. Trimming shortened V by 3 bases and J by 3 bases, and 11 bases separated the two germline ends. Germline loops: CDR1 MDHEN, CDR2 SYDVKM. CDR3 DNA: TGTGCCAGCAGTTTTCCCCCAGATTACTATGGCTACACCTTC. Protein sequence: CASSFPPDYYGYTF.

The V call is TRBV6-5, the J call TRBJ1-3, with D hard to call. V lost 6 bases, J lost 3 bases, and 9 bases lay in between. Germline V gene lookup returns CDR1 MNHEY and CDR2 SVGAGI. The CDR3 extends over 13 amino acids. The CDR3 reads CASRRPLGNTIYF. The CDR3 nucleotides are TGTGCCAGCAGGCGCCCTCTTGGAAACACCATATATTTT.

With respect to this clone: Within the sample, other DNA sequences also encode this same CDR3. This chain uses TRBV5-1 with TRBJ2-1, with 7 bases lining up with TRBD2. The CDR3 covers 15 residues. V was clipped by 0 bases and J by 2 bases; unmatched bases: 2. Germline V gene sequence: CDR1 SGHRS, CDR2 YFSETQ. The DNA of the CDR3 is TGCGCCAGCAGCTTGGCAGCGGGGACCTACAATGAGCAGTTCTTC. This encodes CASSLAAGTYNEQFF.

The V gene is TRBV19, the J gene TRBJ1-5; D may be TRBD1 (6 bases). Germline loops: CDR1 LNHDA, CDR2 SQIVND (reference sequence). Trimming stripped 4 bases from V and 1 base from J, with 8 bases between. The CDR3 sequence is 14 residues long. The CDR3 protein is CASSKGESNQPQHF. The CDR3 DNA sequence: TGTGCCAGTAGTAAGGGGGAGAGCAATCAGCCCCAGCATTTT.

V is TRBV28 and J is TRBJ2-7; TRBD2 matches 10 bases. The CDR3 runs 14 residues. Trimming took 3 bases from V and 2 from J; bases not matched to a gene: 1. The germline V gene encodes CDR1 MDHEN and CDR2 SYDVKM. For the CDR3, the DNA is TGTGCCAGCAGTTTCAGCGGGAGGGCCTACGAGCAGTACTTC. Translated, it gives CASSFSGRAYEQYF.

This chain uses TRBV2 with TRBJ1-1; no reliable D call. The CDR3 runs to 14 residues. Trimming left V 4 bases short and J 1 base short, with 10 bases between. Germline V CDR1 and CDR2: SNHLY, FYNNEI. In nucleotides, the CDR3 is TGTGCCAGCAGTGTTAAGGCAGGGAACACTGAAGCTTTCTTT. Its translation is CASSVKAGNTEAFF.